This T cell receptor (beta chain) was identified during a study of T cells after yellow fever vaccination. It was through 5'RACE template switching that TCR cDNA was made, with a universal primer site and UMIs added. TCRdb reprocessed the 5' RACE reads via MiXCR and lists one record per CDR3 protein. The sample carries around 250,000 distinct CDR3 sequences, about 5.2% recorded once. The material was CD4+ T cells sorted from PBMCs, obtained on the day of the yellow fever booster vaccination. This receptor was taken from a man aged 18 to 30 who received the YFV17D yellow fever vaccine.

The CDR3 loop is CASSRTGTVNTIYF. For the CDR3, the DNA is TGTGCCAGCAGTCGGACCGGGACAGTCAACACCATATATTTT. V is TRBV12-3 or TRBV12-4 and J is TRBJ1-3; TRBD1 aligns across 7 bases. The CDR3 has 14 residues. The ends lost 5 bases at V and 7 bases at J; junction bases unmatched: 8.